This TCR beta chain was identified in a study of T cell repertoires in cytomegalovirus infection. Study as a whole: In public TCR beta signatures, there were indications of both CMV infection and matching HLA type.

Findings of the study overall: CMV-specific TCR beta clonotypes restricted by HLA-C were the ones dominating the ex vivo response. Accumulated public TCR beta family frequency recognized individuals carrying CMV together with the relevant HLA.

TCRdb ran MiXCR on the reads and lists one entry per CDR3 protein. This sample has 150,000 to 200,000 distinct CDR3 sequences, with about 15% found just once. As regards this clonotype: Its specificity is unknown.

The CDR3 length is 16 residues. Trimming took off 1 base at V and 8 bases at J, with 15 bases between the two ends. The germline V gene has CDR1 SGHTA and CDR2 FQGNSA. Sequences were obtained from CD8+ T cells from PBMCs. This sequence was found in a human donor in good health (CMV status not recorded). Some clones in this sample may be carry-over from other donors' samples. The chain is built from TRBV7-2 and TRBJ1-6; D is perhaps TRBD1 (5 bases). The CDR3 nucleotides are TGTGCCAGCAGCTTAGGTGGGCAGGGCGGATATTCACCCCTCCACTTT. Translation: CASSLGGQGGYSPLHF.